This T cell receptor (beta chain) was sequenced for a study of identical twins' blood T cells. The CDR3 extends over 14 amino acids. Per germline, CDR1 KGHDR and CDR2 SFDVKD. Trimming took 12 bases from V and 0 from J, leaving 16 bases between them. TCR cDNA libraries were made from RNA using a previously described, modified protocol. TCRdb ran MiXCR on the 5' RACE reads and lists one entry per CDR3 protein. This table has fewer than 450,000 distinct CDR3 sequences, 25% to 35% appearing once. The three twin pairs were reared together, likely meeting the same infections. The sample holds many counts of this clonotype.

The sequencing input was PBMCs. The sequence derives from a woman between 18 and 55 years old in good health. The chain carries TRBV24-1 and TRBJ1-1; D not certain. Here the CDR3 DNA reads TGTGCCCATACATTGGGTTTTATGAACACTGAAGCTTTCTTT. Translation: CAHTLGFMNTEAFF.